One T cell receptor beta chain is described in this entry. The data were obtained in a study of CD8+CD57+ T cells in acquired aplastic anemia. Study summary: DNA from sorted CD4+ and CD8+ cells averaged around 3.5 ug.

By flow cytometry, patients selected for sequencing had shown an expansion of CD8+CD57+ cells. The patients all had a severe acquired aplastic anemia diagnosis. Genomic DNA provided the template from which TCR beta VDJ and CDR3 profiles were obtained. TCRdb used MiXCR to reprocess the reads, holding one entry per CDR3 protein. The sample shows hundreds of thousands of distinct CDR3 sequences, approximately 45% of them seen only once. The CDR3 sequence is 14 residues long. CDR1 is SGHTA, CDR2 FQGTGA, per germline. The V and J ends lost 1 base and 5 bases respectively, with 10 bases between them. This TCR derives from a human donor with aplastic anemia. The sequenced material came from sorted CD4+, CD8+, or CD8+CD57+ T cells (not recorded which) from PBMCs. The rearrangement joins TRBV7-3 to TRBJ2-3, with D perhaps matching TRBD2 (6 bases). CDR3 DNA: TGTGCCAGCAGCTTAAGATCCGGGGGAGATACGCAGTATTTT. It encodes CASSLRSGGDTQYF. Full variable domain (missing parts from reference TRBV7-3 and TRBJ2-3): GAGVSQTPSNKVTEKGKYVELRCDPISGHTALYWYRQSLGQGPEFLIYFQGTGAADDSGLPNDRFFAVRPEGSVSTLKIQRTERGDSAVYLCASSLRSGGDTQYFGPGTRLTVL.